The sequence of this T cell receptor beta chain was determined in a study of T cells in Graves' hyperthyroidism and ophthalmopathy. This clonotype was seen many times. Its antigen is unknown. Mismatch with germline at one junction end may stem from a read error. RNA transcripts provided the source from which TCR beta CDR3 regions were amplified. With the HTBI primer set, the TCR CDR3 went through a first round of RT-PCR. TCRdb used MiXCR to reprocess the multiplex PCR reads, holding one entry per CDR3 protein. Here the sample spans hundreds of thousands of distinct CDR3 sequences, 38% being singletons. Not enrolled were patients with uncontrolled infection, other autoimmune disease, pregnancy or lactation. Findings of the study overall: From stable hyperthyroidism, ophthalmopathy was separated by a 13 V-J model.

This TCR was recovered from a man aged 18 to 30 with Graves' hyperthyroidism. What was sequenced was blood.

The CDR3 DNA reads TGTGCTAGCAGCTTAGACTGGCAAGAGACCCAGTACTTC. Translation gives CASSLDWQETQYF. V is TRBV7-7 and J is TRBJ2-5; no reliable D call. The CDR3 contains 13 residues. CDR1 and CDR2 from the germline V gene are SSHAT and FNYEAQ (reference sequence).